The present T cell receptor beta chain was sequenced within a study of blood T cells in healthy people across ages. Germline-derived CDR1 and CDR2 are MDHEN and SYDVKM. The CDR3 is 15 amino acids. The V end lost 5 bases, the J end lost 0 bases, and 10 bases lay between the germline ends. Alongside a J-beta primer mix, a sample-barcoded 5' primer served in a second PCR lasting roughly 7 to 12 cycles. Sequencing of every sample gave 2.5 million or more CDR3-containing paired-end reads. MiXCR, run by TCRdb on the 5' RACE reads, gives a single entry per CDR3 protein. The data hold approximately 320,000 distinct CDR3 sequences, with 25% to 30% observed a single time. Collection of roughly 10 milliliters of peripheral blood was performed for each donor. With each sample, at least 5 micrograms of total RNA were extracted.

This sequence joins TRBV28 and TRBJ1-4; D is possibly TRBD1 (6 bases). Sequences were obtained from blood. The sequence came from a woman in her seventies in good health. The CDR3 loop reads CASSTRTATNEKLFF. The CDR3 region has the DNA TGTGCCAGCAGTACCAGGACAGCAACTAATGAAAAACTGTTTTTT. The variable domain in full, with the rest retrieved from reference TRBV28 and TRBJ1-4, is DVKVTQSSRYLVKRTGEKVFLECVQDMDHENMFWYRQDPGLGLRLIYFSYDVKMKEKGDIPEGYSVSREKKERFSLILESASTNQTSMYLCASSTRTATNEKLFFGSGTQLSVL.